The following is a TCR beta chain sequence with its context. Its specificity is not known. Trimming shortened V by 2 bases and J by 1 base, and 14 bases separated the two germline ends. The CDR3 runs 16 residues. Looked up from germline, CDR1 is SGDLS and CDR2 is YYNGEE. The data derive from a study of CD8 T cells in Susac syndrome. Notes on the study in general: TCR sequencing and HLA analysis covered a relatively small number of individuals.

CD8+ and CD4+ T cells circulating in blood were sequenced for TCR beta. TEMRA cells were FACS-enriched, and CD8+ and CD4+ T cells were isolated negatively. Random hexamers were used to reverse transcribe an amount of about 0.5 to 1 ug RNA. The method of amplification for TCR beta CDR3 was immunoSEQ multiplex PCR, covering 54 Vbeta and 13 Jbeta. TCRdb analysed the immunoSEQ multiplex PCR reads with MiXCR anew, one entry per CDR3 protein. Among around 170,000 distinct CDR3 sequences listed, about 91% were seen once. Sequences were obtained from CD4+ T cells from PBMCs. The clonotype was recovered from a human donor in good health. This chain connects TRBV9 to TRBJ2-3, with D possibly being TRBD1 or TRBD2 (5 bases each). CDR3 DNA: TGTGCCAGCAGCGTTGAGGGGCATGGAGGCACAGATACGCAGTATTTT. Residues: CASSVEGHGGTDTQYF.